The 2 T cell receptor beta chains reported below all come from one sample, sequenced in a study of human T cells and chemical hapten exposure listed by TCRdb under 2021. What the time point label conveys for this sample: patch test 3, about 24 weeks after DPC sensitization. The treatment or condition label, read with the paper, signifies: therapeutic diphenylcyclopropenone sensitization with weekly scalp DPC. Libraries were made using RACE. Reads for this sample came from a NextSeq 500. The public reads were reprocessed in TCRdb via fastp at Q25 and MiXCR, keeping in-frame beta chains. CDR3 protein sequences are deduplicated, and each keeps its most common genes and DNA. This sample has 150,000 to 200,000 distinct CDR3 sequences in its table, and roughly a quarter of those were observed once. Roughly 2.5% of the sample is taken by the ten largest. Specimen: whole blood, collected in connection with sensitization to the hapten diphenylcyclopropenone (DPC). These receptors all come from a woman aged 40 to 50 with alopecia areata. Some clones in this sample may be carry-over from other donors' samples.

This sequence joins TRBV7-8 and TRBJ2-1; 7 bases are a match to TRBD1. Germline-derived CDR1 and CDR2 are SGHVS and FQNEAQ. The CDR3 extends over 15 amino acids. Losses at the gene ends were 6 bases for V and 6 bases for J; bases not matched to a gene: 11. The CDR3 region has the DNA TGTGCCAGCAGACCGTTAGGGGGCTGGTTCAATGAGCAGTTCTTC. It translates to CASRPLGGWFNEQFF.

The chain has TRBV10-3 and TRBJ2-2; D perhaps matches TRBD1 (6 bases). CDR1 and CDR2 from the germline V gene are ENHRY and SYGVKD. The V and J ends lost 6 bases and 2 bases respectively, with 13 bases between them. The CDR3 has 15 residues. This chain's CDR3 is CAISVDRTNTGELFF. CDR3 DNA: TGTGCCATCAGCGTAGACAGGACCAACACCGGGGAGCTGTTTTTT.